This is a list of T cell receptor beta chains from one sample in a study of T-cell reconstitution after alpha-beta-depleted transplantation in children. TCRdb itself ran the PCR reads through MiXCR, one entry per CDR3 protein. The sample has about 610,000 distinct CDR3 sequences; roughly 30% are singletons. Specimen: PBMCs, collected before TCRalphabeta/CD19-depleted stem cell transplant. The source of these receptors is a boy younger than two with Wiskott-Aldrich syndrome, due to receive a stem cell transplant. Each CDR3 is given with its conserved first and last residue. D genes are given only for firm matches. Rows may omit the clone size; those that give it use once, few, many or a size class.

J gene | D gene | V gene | clone size | CDR3 DNA | CDR3 protein
TRBJ1-6 | - | TRBV21-1 | - | TGTGCCACAAGACCGGGACAGCTAAATTCACCCCTCCACTTT | CATRPGQLNSPLHF
TRBJ2-7 | - | TRBV12-3/TRBV12-4 | - | TGTGCCAGCAGCCAGAGTGGCAGGGGAGCCTACGAGCAGTACTTC | CASSQSGRGAYEQYF
TRBJ2-7 | TRBD1 | TRBV5-1 | few | TGCGCCAGCAGTCTCGAGACAGGGGCCTACGAGCAGTACTTC | CASSLETGAYEQYF
TRBJ1-1 | TRBD1 | TRBV20-1 | - | TGCAGTGCTAGAGAAGGGACAGTCAACACTGAAGCTTTCTTT | CSAREGTVNTEAFF
TRBJ1-1 | - | TRBV20-1 | - | TGCAGTGCTAGAGATTTACAGGCGAACACTGAAGCTTTCTTT | CSARDLQANTEAFF
TRBJ1-5 | TRBD1 | TRBV12-3/TRBV12-4 | - | TGTGCCAGCAGCTGGACAGGAGGGATGAATCAGCCCCAGCATTTT | CASSWTGGMNQPQHF
TRBJ2-3 | TRBD2 | TRBV5-1 | few | TGCGCCAGCAGCTCCAGACTAGCGGGAGGGACAGATACGCAGTATTTT | CASSSRLAGGTDTQYF
TRBJ2-3 | TRBD2 | TRBV27 | few | TGTGCCAGCAGTTTATCCCGGGAGGGCCCTTCTTATGGCACAGATACGCAGTATTTT | CASSLSREGPSYGTDTQYF
TRBJ2-1 | - | TRBV5-5 | - | TGTGCCAGCAGCTTGACTATGAGCTTCTACAATGAGCAGTTCTTC | CASSLTMSFYNEQFF
TRBJ1-1 | TRBD1 | TRBV18 | - | TGTGCCAGCTCACCTAAAAGGGGACAGTTGAACACTGAAGCTTTCTTT | CASSPKRGQLNTEAFF
TRBJ2-3 | - | TRBV6-1 | - | TGTGCCAGCAGATCCCGACAGATCGGCACAGATACGCAGTATTTT | CASRSRQIGTDTQYF
TRBJ2-7 | TRBD1 | TRBV6-5 | - | TGTGCCAGCAGTTACTTTCTACCGGGACAGGGGTCCTACGAGCAGTACTTC | CASSYFLPGQGSYEQYF
TRBJ2-2 | - | TRBV28 | - | TGTGCCAGCAGTTTTGCGCCCCCGAACACCGGGGAGCTGTTTTTT | CASSFAPPNTGELFF
TRBJ1-2 | TRBD1 | TRBV5-1 | - | TGCGCCAGCAGCCCCAGGACAGGCCACTATGGCTACACCTTC | CASSPRTGHYGYTF
TRBJ2-1 | TRBD2 | TRBV13 | - | TGTGCCAGCAGCCGAAAACTAGCGGGAGTCAGGGATGAGCAGTTCTTC | CASSRKLAGVRDEQFF
TRBJ1-1 | - | TRBV12-3/TRBV12-4 | - | TGTGCCAGCAGGGGGACGAGGGGTGAAGCTTTCTTT | CASRGTRGEAFF
TRBJ2-1 | - | TRBV5-1 | - | TGCGCCAGCAGCAGGAACCTCCGTGAGCAGTTCTTC | CASSRNLREQFF
TRBJ2-7 | - | TRBV5-6 | few | TGTGCCAGCAGCTTGGGCCCCCACACGGAGGGGGAGCAGTACTTC | CASSLGPHTEGEQYF
TRBJ2-2 | TRBD1 | TRBV29-1 | - | TGCAGCGTTACGGGGACAGGGGGCCACACCGGGGAGCTGTTTTTT | CSVTGTGGHTGELFF
TRBJ2-1 | - | TRBV29-1 | - | TGCAGCGGGGCTAGTTGGAATGAGCAGTTCTTC | CSGASWNEQFF
TRBJ1-1 | - | TRBV6-1 | - | TGTGCCAGCAGTGTCGCTCCCCGGCACACTGAAGCTTTCTTT | CASSVAPRHTEAFF